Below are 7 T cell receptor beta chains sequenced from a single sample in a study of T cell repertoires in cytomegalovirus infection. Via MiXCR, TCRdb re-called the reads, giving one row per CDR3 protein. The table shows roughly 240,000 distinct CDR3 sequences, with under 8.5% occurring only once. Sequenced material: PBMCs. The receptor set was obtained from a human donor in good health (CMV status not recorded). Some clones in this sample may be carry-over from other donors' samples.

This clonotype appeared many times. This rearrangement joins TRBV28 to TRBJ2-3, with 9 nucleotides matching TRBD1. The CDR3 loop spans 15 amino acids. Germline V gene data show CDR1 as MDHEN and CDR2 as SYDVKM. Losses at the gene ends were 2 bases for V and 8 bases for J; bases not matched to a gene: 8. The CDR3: CASSLPPDRGSTQYF. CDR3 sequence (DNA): TGTGCCAGCAGTTTACCCCCCGACAGGGGGTCTACGCAGTATTTT.

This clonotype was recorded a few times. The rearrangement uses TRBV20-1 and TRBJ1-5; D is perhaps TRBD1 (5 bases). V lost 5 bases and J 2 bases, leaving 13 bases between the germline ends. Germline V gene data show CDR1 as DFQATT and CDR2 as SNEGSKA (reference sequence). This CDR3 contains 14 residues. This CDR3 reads CSALEGTGNQPQHF. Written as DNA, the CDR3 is TGCAGTGCTCTAGAGGGGACTGGCAATCAGCCCCAGCATTTT.

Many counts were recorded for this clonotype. DNA of the CDR3: TGTGCCAGCAGTCCCCTCGGCGCGGAGAATCAGCCCCAGCATTTT. Protein: CASSPLGAENQPQHF. V and J are TRBV6-2 or TRBV6-3 and TRBJ1-5; D ambiguous. This CDR3 spans 15 amino acids. The germline V gene has CDR1 MNHEY and CDR2 SVGEGT. Trimming shortened V by 5 bases and J by 4 bases, and 15 bases separated the two germline ends.

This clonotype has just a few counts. The CDR3 nucleotides are TGCAGTGCTCGTAGCGGGGGGGAAAATGAGCAGTTCTTC. Its protein is CSARSGGENEQFF. The rearrangement joins TRBV20-1 to TRBJ2-1; 11 nucleotides agree with TRBD2. Germline loops: CDR1 DFQATT, CDR2 SNEGSKA (reference sequence). With 5 bases clipped from V and 7 bases from J, the junction kept 4 bases outside the gene matches. The CDR3 is 13 residues long.

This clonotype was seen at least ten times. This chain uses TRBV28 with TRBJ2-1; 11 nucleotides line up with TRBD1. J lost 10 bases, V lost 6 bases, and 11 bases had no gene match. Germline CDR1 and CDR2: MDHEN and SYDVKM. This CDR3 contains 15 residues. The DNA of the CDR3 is TGTGCCAGCAGATGGGAAGGACAGGGGGCGGGGGAGCAGTTCTTC. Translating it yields CASRWEGQGAGEQFF.

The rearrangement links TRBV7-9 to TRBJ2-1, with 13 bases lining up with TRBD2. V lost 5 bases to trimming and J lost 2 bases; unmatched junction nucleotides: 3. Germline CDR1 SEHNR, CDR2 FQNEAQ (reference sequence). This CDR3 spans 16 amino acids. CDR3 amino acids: CASSSGTSGAYNEQFF. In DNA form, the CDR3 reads TGTGCCAGCAGCAGCGGGACTAGCGGGGCCTACAATGAGCAGTTCTTC.

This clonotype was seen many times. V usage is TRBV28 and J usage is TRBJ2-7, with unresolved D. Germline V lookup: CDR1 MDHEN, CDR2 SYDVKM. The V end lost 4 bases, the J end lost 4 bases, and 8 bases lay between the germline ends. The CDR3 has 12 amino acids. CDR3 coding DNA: TGTGCCAGCAGTTCCGCCATGTACGAGCAGTACTTC. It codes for CASSSAMYEQYF.